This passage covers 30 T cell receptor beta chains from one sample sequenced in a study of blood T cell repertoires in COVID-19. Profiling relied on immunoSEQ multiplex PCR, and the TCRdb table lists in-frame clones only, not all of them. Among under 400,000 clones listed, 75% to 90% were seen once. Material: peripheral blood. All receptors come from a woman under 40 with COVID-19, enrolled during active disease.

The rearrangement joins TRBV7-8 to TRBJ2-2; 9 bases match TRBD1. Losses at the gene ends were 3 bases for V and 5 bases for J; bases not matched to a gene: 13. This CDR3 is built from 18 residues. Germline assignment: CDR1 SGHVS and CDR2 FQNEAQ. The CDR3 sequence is CASSFLASGTGRTGELFF. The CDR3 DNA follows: TGTGCCAGCAGCTTCCTTGCGAGCGGGACAGGGAGGACCGGGGAGCTGTTTTTT.

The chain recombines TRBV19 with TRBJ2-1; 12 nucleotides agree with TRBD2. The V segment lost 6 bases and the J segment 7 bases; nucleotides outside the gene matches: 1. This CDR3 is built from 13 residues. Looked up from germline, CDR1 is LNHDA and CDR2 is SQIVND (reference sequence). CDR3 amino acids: CASRLAGGNEQFF. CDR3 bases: TGTGCCAGTAGGCTAGCGGGAGGGAATGAGCAGTTCTTC.

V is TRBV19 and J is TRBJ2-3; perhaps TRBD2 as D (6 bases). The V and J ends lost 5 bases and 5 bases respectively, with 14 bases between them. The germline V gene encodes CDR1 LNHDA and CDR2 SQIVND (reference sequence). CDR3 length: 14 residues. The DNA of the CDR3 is TGTGCCAGTAGTCGGGGCTTGGGAGGAGATACGCAGTATTTT. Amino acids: CASSRGLGGDTQYF.

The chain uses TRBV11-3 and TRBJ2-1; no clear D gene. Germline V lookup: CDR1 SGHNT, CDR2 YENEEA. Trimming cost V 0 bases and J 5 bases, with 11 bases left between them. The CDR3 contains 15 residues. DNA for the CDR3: TGTGCCAGCAGCTTAGAAGTTGGGCGAGACAATGAGCAGTTCTTC. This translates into CASSLEVGRDNEQFF.

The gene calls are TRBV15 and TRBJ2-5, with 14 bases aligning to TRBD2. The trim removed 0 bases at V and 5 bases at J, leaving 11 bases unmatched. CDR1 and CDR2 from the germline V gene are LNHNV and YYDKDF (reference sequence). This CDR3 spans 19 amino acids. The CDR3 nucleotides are TGTGCCACCAGCAGAGATATAAGTGGGACTAGCGGGAGAAGGGAGACCCAGTACTTC. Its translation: CATSRDISGTSGRRETQYF.

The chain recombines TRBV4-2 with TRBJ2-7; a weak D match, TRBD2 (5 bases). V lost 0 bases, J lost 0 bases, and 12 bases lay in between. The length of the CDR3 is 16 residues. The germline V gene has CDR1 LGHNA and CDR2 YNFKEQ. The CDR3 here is CASSQDRLAGSYEQYF. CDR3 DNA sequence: TGTGCCAGCAGCCAAGATCGGCTAGCTGGCTCCTACGAGCAGTACTTC.

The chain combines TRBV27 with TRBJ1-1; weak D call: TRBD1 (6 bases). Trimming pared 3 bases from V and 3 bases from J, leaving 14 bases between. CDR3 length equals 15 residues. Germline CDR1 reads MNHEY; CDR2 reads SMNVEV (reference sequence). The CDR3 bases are TGTGCCAGCAGTTTTCTGGGGGCGGGGGACACTGAAGCTTTCTTT. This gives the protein CASSFLGAGDTEAFF.

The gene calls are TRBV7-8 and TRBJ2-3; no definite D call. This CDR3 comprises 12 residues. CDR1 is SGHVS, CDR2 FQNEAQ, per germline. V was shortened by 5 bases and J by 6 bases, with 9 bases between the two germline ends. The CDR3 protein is CASSQRPDTQYF. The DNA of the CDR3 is TGTGCCAGCAGCCAGCGCCCCGATACGCAGTATTTT. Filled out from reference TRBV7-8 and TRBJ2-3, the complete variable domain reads GAGVSQSPRYKVAKRGQDVALRCDPISGHVSLFWYQQALGQGPEFLTYFQNEAQLDKSGLPSDRFFAERPEGSVSTLKIQRTQQEDSAVYLCASSQRPDTQYFGPGTRLTVL.

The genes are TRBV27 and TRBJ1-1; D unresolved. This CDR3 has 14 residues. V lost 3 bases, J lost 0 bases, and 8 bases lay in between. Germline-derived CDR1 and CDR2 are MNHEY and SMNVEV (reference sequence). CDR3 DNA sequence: TGTGCCAGCAGTTTTGATAACTTGAACACTGAAGCTTTCTTT. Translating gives CASSFDNLNTEAFF.

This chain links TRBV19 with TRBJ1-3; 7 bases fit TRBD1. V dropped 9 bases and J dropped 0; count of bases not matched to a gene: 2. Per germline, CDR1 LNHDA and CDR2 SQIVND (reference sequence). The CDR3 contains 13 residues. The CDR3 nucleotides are TGTGCCAGCTGGACAGGCTCTGGAAACACCATATATTTT. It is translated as CASWTGSGNTIYF.

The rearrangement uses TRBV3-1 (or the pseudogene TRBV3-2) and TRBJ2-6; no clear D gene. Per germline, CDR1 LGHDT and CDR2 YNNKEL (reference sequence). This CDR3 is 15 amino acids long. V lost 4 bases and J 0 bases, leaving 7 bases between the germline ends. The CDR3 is CASSPLGSGANVLTF. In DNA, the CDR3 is TGTGCCAGCAGCCCTCTAGGCTCTGGGGCCAACGTCCTGACTTTC.

The CDR3 DNA reads TGTGCCAGCAGCTCTGATGAACTCGCGCCTTACAATGAGCAGTTCTTC. Its translation: CASSSDELAPYNEQFF. V usage is TRBV11-3 and J usage is TRBJ2-1, with D unclear. The CDR3 has 16 amino acids. Between the trimmed V and J ends, which lost 4 bases and 4 bases, there was a span of 17 bases. Germline values: CDR1 SGHNT, CDR2 YENEEA.

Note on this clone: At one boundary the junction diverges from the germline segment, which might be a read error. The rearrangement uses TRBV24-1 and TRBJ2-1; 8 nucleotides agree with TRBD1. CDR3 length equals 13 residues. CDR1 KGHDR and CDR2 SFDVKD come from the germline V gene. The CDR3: CATGGRGTGELVF. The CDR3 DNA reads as TGTGCCACCGGGGGACGTGGGACAGGAGAGTTGGTCTTC.

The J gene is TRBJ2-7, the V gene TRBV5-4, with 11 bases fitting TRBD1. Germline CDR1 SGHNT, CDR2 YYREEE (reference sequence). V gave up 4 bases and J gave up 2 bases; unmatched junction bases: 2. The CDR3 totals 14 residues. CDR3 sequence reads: CASSPGQGAYEQYF. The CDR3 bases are TGTGCCAGCAGCCCGGGACAGGGGGCCTACGAGCAGTACTTC.

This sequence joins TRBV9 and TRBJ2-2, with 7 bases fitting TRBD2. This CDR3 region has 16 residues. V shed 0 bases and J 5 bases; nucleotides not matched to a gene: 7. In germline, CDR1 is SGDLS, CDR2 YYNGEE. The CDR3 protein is CASSVGRGGKTGELFF. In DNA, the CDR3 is TGTGCCAGCAGCGTAGGGAGGGGAGGGAAGACCGGGGAGCTGTTTTTT.

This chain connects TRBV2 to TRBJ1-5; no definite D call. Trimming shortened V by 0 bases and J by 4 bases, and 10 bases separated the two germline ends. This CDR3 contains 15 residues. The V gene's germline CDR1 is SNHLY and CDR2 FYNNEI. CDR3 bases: TGTGCCAGCAGTGAAGCGCTCGGTGAAAATCAGCCCCAGCATTTT. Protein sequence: CASSEALGENQPQHF.

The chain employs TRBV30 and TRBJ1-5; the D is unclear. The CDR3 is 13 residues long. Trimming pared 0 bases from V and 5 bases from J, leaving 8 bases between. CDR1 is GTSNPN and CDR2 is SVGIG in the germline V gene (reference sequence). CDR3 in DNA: TGTGCCTGGAGTGTGCAAGAGGATCAGCCCCAGCATTTT. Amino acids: CAWSVQEDQPQHF. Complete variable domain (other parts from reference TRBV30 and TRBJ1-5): SQTIHQWPATLVQPVGSPLSLECTVEGTSNPNLYWYRQAAGRGLQLLFYSVGIGQISSEVPQNLSASRPQDRQFILSSKKLLLSDSGFYLCAWSVQEDQPQHFGDGTRLSIL.

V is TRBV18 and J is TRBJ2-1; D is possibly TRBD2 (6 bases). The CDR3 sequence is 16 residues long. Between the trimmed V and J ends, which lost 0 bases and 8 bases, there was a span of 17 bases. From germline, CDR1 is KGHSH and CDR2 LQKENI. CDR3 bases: TGTGCCAGCTCACCACCGCGCGGGATGGGTACGGATGAGCAGTTCTTC. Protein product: CASSPPRGMGTDEQFF.

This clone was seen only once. The CDR3 spells CAWKGTGGTDTQYF. CDR3 sequence (DNA): TGTGCCTGGAAGGGGACAGGAGGGACAGATACGCAGTATTTT. The rearrangement uses TRBV30 and TRBJ2-3; 8 nucleotides align to TRBD1. V was pared by 4 bases and J by 3 bases, with 6 bases of the junction left unmatched. Germline-derived CDR1 and CDR2 are GTSNPN and SVGIG (reference sequence). The CDR3 length is 14 residues.

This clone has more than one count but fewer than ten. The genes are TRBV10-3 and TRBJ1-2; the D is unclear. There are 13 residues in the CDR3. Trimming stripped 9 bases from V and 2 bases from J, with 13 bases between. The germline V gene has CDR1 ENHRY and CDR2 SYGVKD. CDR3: CAIRISGNYGYTF. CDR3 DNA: TGTGCCATTCGAATATCAGGCAACTATGGCTACACCTTC.

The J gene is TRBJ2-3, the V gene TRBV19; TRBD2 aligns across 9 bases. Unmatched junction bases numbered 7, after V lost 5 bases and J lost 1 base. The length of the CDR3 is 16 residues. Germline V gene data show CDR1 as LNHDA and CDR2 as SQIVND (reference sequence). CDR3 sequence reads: CASSVLAGEGTDTQYF. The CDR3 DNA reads TGTGCCAGTAGTGTCTTAGCGGGAGAGGGCACAGATACGCAGTATTTT.

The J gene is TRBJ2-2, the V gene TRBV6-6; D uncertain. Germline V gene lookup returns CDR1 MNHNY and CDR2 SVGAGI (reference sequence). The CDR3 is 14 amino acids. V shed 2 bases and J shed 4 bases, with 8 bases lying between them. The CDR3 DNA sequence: TGTGCCAGCAGTTACCTTTACTCCACCGGGGAGCTGTTTTTT. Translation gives CASSYLYSTGELFF.

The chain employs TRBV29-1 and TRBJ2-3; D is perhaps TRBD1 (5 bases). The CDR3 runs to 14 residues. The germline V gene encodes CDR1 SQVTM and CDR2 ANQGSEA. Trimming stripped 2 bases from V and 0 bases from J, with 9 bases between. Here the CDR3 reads CSVERGTSTDTQYF. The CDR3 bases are TGCAGCGTTGAAAGGGGAACTAGCACAGATACGCAGTATTTT.

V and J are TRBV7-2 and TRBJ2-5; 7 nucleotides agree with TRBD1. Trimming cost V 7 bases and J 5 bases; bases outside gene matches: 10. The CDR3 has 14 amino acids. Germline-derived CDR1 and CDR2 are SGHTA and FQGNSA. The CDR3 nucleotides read TGTGCCAGCACACCCTCAGGGGGACGGGAGACCCAGTACTTC. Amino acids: CASTPSGGRETQYF.

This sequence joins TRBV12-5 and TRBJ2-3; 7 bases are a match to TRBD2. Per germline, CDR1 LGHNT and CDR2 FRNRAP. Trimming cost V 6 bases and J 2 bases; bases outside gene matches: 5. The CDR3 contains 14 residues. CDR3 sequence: CASGRDYFTDTQYF. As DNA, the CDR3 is TGTGCTAGTGGGAGGGACTATTTCACAGATACGCAGTATTTT.

CDR3 bases: TGCAGCGCCCGGGGGTTAGGAAACACCATATATTTT. This codes for CSARGLGNTIYF. This chain joins TRBV29-1 and TRBJ1-3; the D gene is possibly TRBD1 (5 bases). V lost 7 bases, J lost 4 bases, and 11 bases lay in between. In germline, CDR1 is SQVTM, CDR2 ANQGSEA. The CDR3 is 12 amino acids.

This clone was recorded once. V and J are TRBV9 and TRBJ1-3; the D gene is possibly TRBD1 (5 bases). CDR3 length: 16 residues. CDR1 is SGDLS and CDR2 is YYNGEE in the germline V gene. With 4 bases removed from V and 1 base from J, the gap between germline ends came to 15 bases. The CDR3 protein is CASSPGGFGSGNTIYF. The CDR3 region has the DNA TGTGCCAGCAGCCCGGGGGGTTTCGGGTCTGGAAACACCATATATTTT. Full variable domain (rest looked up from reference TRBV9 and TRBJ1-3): DSGVTQTPKHLITATGQRVTLRCSPRSGDLSVYWYQQSLDQGLQFLIQYYNGEERAKGNILERFSAQQFPDLHSELNLSSLELGDSALYFCASSPGGFGSGNTIYFGEGSWLTVV.

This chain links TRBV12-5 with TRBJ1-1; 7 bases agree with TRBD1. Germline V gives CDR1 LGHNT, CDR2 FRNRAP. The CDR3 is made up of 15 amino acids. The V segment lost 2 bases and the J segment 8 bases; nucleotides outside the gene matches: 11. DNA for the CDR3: TGTGCTAGTGGTTTGACCTACAGGGGCCAACCGGAAGCTTTCTTT. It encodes CASGLTYRGQPEAFF.

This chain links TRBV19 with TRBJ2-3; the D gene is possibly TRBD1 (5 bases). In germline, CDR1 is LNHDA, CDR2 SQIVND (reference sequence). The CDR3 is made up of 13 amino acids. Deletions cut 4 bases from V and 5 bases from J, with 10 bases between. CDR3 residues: CASSTTQGDTQYF. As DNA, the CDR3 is TGTGCCAGTAGTACTACGCAGGGAGATACGCAGTATTTT.

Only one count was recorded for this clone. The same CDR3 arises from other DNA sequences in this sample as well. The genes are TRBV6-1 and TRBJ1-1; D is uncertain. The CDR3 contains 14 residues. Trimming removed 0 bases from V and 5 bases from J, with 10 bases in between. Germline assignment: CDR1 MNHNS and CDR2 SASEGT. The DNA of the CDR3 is TGTGCCAGCAGTGAAGCACGGGGTCAAACTGAAGCTTTCTTT. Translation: CASSEARGQTEAFF.